This TCR beta chain was sequenced in a study of T-cell reconstitution after alpha-beta-depleted transplantation in children. Findings and limits, study-wide: Alpha-beta T cells present about two months after transplant were reported to originate from several hundred expanded graft clones. One year post-transplant, T-cell counts and diversity were largely derived from T cells produced anew.

Per germline, CDR1 DFQATT and CDR2 SNEGSKA (reference sequence). This CDR3 is 15 amino acids long. With 0 bases clipped from V and 6 bases from J, the junction kept 5 bases outside the gene matches. Preparing the TCRbeta library involved the use of unique molecular identifiers. Each CDR3 protein gets one entry after TCRdb re-called the PCR reads with MiXCR. The profile covers roughly 240,000 distinct CDR3 sequences, with roughly 8% appearing a single time and just under 6.5% taken by the ten largest. This clonotype was detected many times. What it binds is unknown. The clonotype originates from a male patient younger than 18 who had a stem cell transplant for acute lymphoblastic leukemia, so the T cells may come from the graft donor. The material was PBMCs, mostly from graft donor cells, obtained 180 days after TCRalphabeta/CD19-depleted stem cell transplant. This chain joins TRBV20-1 and TRBJ2-1, with 10 bases identical to TRBD2. The CDR3 is CSARDLAGAVNEQFF. The CDR3 bases are TGCAGTGCTAGAGACCTAGCGGGAGCGGTCAATGAGCAGTTCTTC.